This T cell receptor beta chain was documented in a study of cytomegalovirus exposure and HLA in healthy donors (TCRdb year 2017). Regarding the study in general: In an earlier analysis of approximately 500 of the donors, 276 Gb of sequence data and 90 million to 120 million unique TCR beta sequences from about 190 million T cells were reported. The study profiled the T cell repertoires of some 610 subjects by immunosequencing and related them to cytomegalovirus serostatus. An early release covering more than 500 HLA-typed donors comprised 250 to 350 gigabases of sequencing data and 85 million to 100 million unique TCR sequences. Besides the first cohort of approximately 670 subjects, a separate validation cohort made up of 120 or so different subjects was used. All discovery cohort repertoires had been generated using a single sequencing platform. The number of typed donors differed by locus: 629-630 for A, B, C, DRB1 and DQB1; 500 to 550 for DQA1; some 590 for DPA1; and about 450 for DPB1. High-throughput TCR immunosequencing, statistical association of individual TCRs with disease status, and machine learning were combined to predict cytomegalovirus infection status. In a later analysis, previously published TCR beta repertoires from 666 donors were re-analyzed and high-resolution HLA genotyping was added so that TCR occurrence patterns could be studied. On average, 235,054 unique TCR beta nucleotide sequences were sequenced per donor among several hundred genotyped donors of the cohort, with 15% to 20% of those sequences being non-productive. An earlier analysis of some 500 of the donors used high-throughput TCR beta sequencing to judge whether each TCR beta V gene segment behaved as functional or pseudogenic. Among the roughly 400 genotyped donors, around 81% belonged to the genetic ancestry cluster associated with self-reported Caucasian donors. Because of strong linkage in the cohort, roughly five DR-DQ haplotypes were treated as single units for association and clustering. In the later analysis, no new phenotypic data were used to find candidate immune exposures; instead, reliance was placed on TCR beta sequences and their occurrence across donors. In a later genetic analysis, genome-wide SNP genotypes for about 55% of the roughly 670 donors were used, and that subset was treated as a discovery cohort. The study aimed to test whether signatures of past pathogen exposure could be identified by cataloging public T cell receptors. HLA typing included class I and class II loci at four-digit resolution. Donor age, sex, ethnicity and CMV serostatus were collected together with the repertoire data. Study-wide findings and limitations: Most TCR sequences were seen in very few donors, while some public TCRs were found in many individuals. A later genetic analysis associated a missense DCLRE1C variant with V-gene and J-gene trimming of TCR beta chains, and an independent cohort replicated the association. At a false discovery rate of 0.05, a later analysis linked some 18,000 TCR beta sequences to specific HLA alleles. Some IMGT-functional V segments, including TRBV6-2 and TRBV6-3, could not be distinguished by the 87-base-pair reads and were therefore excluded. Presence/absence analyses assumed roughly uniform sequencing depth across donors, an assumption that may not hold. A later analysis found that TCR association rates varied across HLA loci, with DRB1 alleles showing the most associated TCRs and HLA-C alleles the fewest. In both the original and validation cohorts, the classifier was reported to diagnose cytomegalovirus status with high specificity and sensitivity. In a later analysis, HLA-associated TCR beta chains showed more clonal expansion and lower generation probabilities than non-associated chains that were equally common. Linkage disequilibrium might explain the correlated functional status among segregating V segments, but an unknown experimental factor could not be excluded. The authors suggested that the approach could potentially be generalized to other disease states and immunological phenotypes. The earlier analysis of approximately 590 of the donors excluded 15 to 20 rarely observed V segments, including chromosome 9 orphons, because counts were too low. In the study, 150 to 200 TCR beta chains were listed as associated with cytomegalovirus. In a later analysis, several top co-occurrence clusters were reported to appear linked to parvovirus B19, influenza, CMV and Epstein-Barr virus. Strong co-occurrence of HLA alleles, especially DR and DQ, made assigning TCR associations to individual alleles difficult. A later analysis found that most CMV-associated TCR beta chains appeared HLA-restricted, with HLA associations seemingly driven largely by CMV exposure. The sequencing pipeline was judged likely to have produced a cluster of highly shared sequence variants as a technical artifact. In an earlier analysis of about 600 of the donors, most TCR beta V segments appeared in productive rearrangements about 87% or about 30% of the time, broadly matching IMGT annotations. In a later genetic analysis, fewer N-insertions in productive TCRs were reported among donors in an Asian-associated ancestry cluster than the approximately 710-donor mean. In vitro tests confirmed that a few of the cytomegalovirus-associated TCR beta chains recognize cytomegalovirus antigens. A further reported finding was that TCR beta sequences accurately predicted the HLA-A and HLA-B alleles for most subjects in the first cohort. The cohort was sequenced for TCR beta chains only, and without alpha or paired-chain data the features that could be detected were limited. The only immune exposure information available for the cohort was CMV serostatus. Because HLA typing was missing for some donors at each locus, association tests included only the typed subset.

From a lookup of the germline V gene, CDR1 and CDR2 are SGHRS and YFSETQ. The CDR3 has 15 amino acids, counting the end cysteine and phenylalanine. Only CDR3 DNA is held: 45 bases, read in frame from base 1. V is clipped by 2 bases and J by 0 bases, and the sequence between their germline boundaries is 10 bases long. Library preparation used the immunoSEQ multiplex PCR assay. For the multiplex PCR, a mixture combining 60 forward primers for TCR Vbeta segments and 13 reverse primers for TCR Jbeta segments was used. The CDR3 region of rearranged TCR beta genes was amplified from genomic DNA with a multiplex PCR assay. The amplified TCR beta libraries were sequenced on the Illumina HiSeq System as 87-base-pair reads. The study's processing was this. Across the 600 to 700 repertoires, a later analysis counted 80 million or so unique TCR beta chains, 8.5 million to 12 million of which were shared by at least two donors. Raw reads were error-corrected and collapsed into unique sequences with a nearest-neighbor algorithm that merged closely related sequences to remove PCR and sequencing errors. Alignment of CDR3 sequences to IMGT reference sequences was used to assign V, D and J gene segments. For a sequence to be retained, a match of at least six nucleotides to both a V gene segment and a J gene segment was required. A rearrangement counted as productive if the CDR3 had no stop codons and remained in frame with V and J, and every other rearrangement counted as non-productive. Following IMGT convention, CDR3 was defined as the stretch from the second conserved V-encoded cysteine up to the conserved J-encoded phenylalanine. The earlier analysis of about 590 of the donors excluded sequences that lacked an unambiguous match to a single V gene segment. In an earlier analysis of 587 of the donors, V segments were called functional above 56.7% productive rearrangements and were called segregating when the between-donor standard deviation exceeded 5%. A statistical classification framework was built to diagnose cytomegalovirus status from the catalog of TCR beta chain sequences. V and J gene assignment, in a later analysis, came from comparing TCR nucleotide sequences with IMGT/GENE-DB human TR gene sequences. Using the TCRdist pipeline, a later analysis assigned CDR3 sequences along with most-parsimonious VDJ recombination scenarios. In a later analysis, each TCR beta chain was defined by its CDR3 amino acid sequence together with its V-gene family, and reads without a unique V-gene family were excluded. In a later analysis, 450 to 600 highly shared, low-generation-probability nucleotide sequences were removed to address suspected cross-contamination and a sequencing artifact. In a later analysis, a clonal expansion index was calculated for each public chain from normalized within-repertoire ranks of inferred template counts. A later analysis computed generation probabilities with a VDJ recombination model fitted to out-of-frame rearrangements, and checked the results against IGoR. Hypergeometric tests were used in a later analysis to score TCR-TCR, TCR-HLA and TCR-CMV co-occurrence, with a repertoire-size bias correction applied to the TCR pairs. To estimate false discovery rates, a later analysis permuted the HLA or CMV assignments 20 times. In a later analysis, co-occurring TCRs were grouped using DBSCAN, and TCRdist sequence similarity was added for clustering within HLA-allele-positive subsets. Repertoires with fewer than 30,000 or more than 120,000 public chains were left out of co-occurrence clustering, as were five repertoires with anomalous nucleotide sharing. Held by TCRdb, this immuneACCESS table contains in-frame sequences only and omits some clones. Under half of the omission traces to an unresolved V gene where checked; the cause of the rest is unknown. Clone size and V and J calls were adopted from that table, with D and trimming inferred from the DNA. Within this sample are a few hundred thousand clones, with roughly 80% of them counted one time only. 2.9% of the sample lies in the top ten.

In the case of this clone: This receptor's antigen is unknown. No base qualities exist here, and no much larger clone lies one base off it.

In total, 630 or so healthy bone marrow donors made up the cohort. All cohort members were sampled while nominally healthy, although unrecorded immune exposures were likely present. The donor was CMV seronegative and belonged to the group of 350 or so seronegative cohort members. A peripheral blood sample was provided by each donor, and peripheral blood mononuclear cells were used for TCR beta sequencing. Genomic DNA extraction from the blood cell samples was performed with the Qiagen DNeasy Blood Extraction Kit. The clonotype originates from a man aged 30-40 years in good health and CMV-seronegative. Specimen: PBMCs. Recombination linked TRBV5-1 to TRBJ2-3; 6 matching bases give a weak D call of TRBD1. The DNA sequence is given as TGCGCCAGCAGCTTAGAGACAGGAAGCACAGATACGCAGTATTTT. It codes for CASSLETGSTDTQYF. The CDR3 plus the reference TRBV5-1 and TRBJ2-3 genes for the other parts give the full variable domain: KAGVTQTPRYLIKTRGQQVTLSCSPISGHRSVSWYQQTPGQGLQFLFEYFSETQRNKGNFPGRFSGRQFSNSRSEMNVSTLELGDSALYLCASSLETGSTDTQYFGPGTRLTVL.